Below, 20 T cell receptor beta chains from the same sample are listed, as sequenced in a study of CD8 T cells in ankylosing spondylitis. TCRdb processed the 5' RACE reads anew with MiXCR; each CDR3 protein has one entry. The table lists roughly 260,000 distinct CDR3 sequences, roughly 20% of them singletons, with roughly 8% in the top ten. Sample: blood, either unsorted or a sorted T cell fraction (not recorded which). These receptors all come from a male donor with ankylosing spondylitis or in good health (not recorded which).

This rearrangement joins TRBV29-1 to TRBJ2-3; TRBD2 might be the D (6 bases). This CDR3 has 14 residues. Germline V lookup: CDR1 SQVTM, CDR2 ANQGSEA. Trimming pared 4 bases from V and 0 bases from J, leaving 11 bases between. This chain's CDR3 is CSVVPAGSTDTQYF. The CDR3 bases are TGCAGCGTTGTTCCGGCGGGGAGCACAGATACGCAGTATTTT.

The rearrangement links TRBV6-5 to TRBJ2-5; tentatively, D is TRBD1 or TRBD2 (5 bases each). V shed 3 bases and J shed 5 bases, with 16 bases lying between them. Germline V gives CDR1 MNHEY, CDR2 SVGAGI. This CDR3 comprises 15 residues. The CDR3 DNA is TGTGCCAGCAGTTATAGAGGGGCGGGTGGCGAGACCCAGTACTTC. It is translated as CASSYRGAGGETQYF.

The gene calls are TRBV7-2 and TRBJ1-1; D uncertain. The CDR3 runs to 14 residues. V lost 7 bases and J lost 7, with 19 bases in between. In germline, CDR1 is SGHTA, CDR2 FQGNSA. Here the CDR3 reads CASTATVGRNEAFF. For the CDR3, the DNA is TGTGCCAGCACCGCAACTGTAGGGCGGAATGAAGCTTTCTTT. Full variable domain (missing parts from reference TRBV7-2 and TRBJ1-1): GAGVSQSPSNKVTEKGKDVELRCDPISGHTALYWYRQSLGQGLEFLIYFQGNSAPDKSGLPSDRFSAERTGGSVSTLTIQRTQQEDSAVYLCASTATVGRNEAFFGQGTRLTVV.

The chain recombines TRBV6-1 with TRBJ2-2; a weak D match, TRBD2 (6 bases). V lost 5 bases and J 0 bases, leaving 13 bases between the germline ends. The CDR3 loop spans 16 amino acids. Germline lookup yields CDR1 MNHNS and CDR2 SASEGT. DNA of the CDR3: TGTGCCAGCAGTAGGCGGGACTTCACGAACACCGGGGAGCTGTTTTTT. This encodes CASSRRDFTNTGELFF.

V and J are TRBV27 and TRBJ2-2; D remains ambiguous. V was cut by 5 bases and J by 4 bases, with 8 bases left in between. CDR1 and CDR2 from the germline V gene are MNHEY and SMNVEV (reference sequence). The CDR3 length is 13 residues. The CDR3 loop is CASSPYITGELFF. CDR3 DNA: TGTGCCAGCAGTCCATACATCACCGGGGAGCTGTTTTTT.

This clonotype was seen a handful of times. The CDR3, as DNA: TGTGCCAGCAGCTTCCAGGTGGGGCTCGGCGGGAGGGCCCAGGAGACCCAGTACTTC. The encoded protein is CASSFQVGLGGRAQETQYF. This chain links TRBV5-6 with TRBJ2-5; TRBD2 matches 9 bases. The CDR3 is made up of 19 amino acids. Losses at the gene ends were 2 bases for V and 5 bases for J; bases not matched to a gene: 19. CDR1 and CDR2 (germline): SGHDT, YYEEEE.

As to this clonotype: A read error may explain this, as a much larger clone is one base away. CDR3 nucleotide sequence: TGTGTCAGCAGACTGGGGACTAGCGTCACAGATACGCAGTATTTT. This sequence encodes CVSRLGTSVTDTQYF. This chain connects TRBV12-3 or TRBV12-4 to TRBJ2-3; the match to TRBD2 covers 10 bases. The CDR3 runs to 15 residues.

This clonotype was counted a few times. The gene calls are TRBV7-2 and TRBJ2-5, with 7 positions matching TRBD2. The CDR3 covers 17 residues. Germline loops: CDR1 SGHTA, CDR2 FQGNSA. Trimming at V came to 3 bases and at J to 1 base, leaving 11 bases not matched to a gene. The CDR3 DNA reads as TGTGCCAGCAGCTTCCACCCACTAGCGTTGGGCCAAGAGACCCAGTACTTC. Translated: CASSFHPLALGQETQYF.

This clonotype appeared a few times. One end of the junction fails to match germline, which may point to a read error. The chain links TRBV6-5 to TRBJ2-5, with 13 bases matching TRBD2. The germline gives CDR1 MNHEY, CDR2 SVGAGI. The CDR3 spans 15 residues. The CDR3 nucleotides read TGTGTCAGCAGCTTACTAGCGGGGGGGAGTGAGACCCAGTACTTC. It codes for CVSSLLAGGSETQYF.

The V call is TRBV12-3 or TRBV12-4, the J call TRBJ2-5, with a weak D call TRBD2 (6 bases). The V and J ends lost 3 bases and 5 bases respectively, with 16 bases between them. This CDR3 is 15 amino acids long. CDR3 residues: CASSLVEGEGETQYF. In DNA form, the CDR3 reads TGTGCCAGCAGTTTGGTGGAGGGTGAAGGGGAGACCCAGTACTTC.

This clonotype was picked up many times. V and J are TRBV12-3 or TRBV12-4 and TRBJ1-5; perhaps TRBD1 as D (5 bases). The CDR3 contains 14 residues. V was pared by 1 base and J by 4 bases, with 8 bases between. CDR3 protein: CASSLDRQNQPQHF. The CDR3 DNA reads TGTGCCAGCAGTTTAGATAGACAGAATCAGCCCCAGCATTTT.

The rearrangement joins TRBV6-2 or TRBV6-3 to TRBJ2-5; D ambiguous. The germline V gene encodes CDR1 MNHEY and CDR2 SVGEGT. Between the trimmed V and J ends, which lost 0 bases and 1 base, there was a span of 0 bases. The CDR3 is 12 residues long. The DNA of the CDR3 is TGTGCCAGCAGTTACTCCCAAGAGACCCAGTACTTC. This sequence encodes CASSYSQETQYF.

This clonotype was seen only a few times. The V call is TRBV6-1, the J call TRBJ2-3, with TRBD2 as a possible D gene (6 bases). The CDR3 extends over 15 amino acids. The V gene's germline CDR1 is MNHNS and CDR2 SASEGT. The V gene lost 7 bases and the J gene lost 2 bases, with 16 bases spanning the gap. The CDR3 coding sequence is TGTGCCAGCATTGAGCGGGCCAGCGACACAGATACGCAGTATTTT. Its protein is CASIERASDTDTQYF.

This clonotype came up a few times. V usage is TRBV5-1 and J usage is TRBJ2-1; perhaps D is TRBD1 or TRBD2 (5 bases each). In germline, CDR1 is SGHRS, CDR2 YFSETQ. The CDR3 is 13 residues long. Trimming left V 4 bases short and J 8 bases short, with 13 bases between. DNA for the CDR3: TGCGCCAGCAGCACCGGGACCGCGGATGAGCAGTTCTTC. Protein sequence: CASSTGTADEQFF.

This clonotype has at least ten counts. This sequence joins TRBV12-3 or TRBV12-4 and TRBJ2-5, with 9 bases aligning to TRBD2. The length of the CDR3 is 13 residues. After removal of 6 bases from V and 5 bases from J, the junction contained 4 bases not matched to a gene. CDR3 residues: CASRTSGGETQYF. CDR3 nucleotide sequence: TGTGCCAGCAGGACTAGCGGAGGGGAGACCCAGTACTTC.

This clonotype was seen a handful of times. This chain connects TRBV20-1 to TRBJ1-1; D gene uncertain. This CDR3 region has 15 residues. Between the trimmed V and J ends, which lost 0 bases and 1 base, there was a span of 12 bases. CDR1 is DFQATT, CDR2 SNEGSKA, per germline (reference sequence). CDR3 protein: CSARDIAGGNTEAFF. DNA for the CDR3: TGCAGTGCTAGAGATATCGCAGGAGGGAACACTGAAGCTTTCTTT.

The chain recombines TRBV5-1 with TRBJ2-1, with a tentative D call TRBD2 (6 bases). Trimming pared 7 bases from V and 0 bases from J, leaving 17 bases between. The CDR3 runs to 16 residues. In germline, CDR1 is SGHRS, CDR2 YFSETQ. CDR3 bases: TGCGCCAGCCAAACTGGGGACTCGGTCTCCTACAATGAGCAGTTCTTC. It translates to CASQTGDSVSYNEQFF.

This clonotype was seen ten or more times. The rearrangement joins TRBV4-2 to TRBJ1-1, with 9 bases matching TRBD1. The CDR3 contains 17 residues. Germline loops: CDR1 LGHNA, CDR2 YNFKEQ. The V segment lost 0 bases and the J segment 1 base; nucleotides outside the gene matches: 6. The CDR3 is CASSQETPGQGNTEAFF. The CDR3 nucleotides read TGTGCCAGCAGCCAAGAAACTCCGGGACAGGGGAACACTGAAGCTTTCTTT.

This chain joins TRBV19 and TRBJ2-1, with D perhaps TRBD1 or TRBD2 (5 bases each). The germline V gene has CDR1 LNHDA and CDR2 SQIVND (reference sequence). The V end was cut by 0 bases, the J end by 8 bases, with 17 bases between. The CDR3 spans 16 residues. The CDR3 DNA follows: TGTGCCAGTAGTATAGAGAGGGGTTCGAATTTTGATGAGCAGTTCTTC. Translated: CASSIERGSNFDEQFF.

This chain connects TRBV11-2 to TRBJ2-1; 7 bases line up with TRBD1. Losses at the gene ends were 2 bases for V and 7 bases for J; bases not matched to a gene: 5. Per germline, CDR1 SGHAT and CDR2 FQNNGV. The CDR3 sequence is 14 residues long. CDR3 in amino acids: CASSLPDRENEQFF. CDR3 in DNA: TGTGCCAGCAGCTTACCAGACAGGGAAAATGAGCAGTTCTTC.